The rows below give T cell receptor beta chains drawn from one sample of a study of response to subunit inactivated influenza vaccine. MiXCR, run by TCRdb on the RT-PCR reads, gives a single entry per CDR3 protein. The sample yields approximately 730,000 distinct CDR3 sequences, about 15% seen once. The specimen comprised PBMCs from blood, sampled 14 days before vaccination. These receptors were obtained from a man in his forties or fifties who received an inactivated influenza vaccine. The CDR3 runs from the conserved cysteine through the conserved F or W. A D gene is named only where the DNA matches it firmly. Rows may omit the clone size; those that give it use once, few, many or a size class.

v_gene: TRBV11-2; len: 17; abundance: few; d_gene: NA; j_gene: TRBJ2-7; CDR3nt: TGTGCCAGCAGTCCCTTTCCTTCTAGGGGGAAGAACTACGAGCAGTACTTC; CDR3aa: CASSPFPSRGKNYEQYF
v_gene: TRBV3-1; len: 11; abundance: few; d_gene: NA; j_gene: TRBJ2-7; CDR3nt: TGTGCCAGCAGTTGGACGGGAGAGCAGTACTTC; CDR3aa: CASSWTGEQYF
v_gene: TRBV24-1; len: 14; abundance: NA; d_gene: NA; j_gene: TRBJ2-1; CDR3nt: TGTGCCACCAGTGCCAACGGGGCCCGAAAGGAGCAGTTCTTC; CDR3aa: CATSANGARKEQFF
v_gene: TRBV25-1; len: 17; abundance: few; d_gene: TRBD1; j_gene: TRBJ2-7; CDR3nt: TGTGCCAGCAGTGAATGGCTCCTGACAGGGGCCTCCTACGAGCAGTACTTC; CDR3aa: CASSEWLLTGASYEQYF
v_gene: TRBV5-1; len: 14; abundance: few; d_gene: TRBD2; j_gene: TRBJ2-5; CDR3nt: TGCGCCAGCAGCCTTAGCGGGGAGCGAGAGACCCAGTACTTC; CDR3aa: CASSLSGERETQYF
v_gene: TRBV5-5; len: 14; abundance: few; d_gene: NA; j_gene: TRBJ1-1; CDR3nt: TGTGCCAGCAGCTTATCTGACGGGACCACTGAAGCTTTCTTT; CDR3aa: CASSLSDGTTEAFF
v_gene: TRBV14; len: 14; abundance: NA; d_gene: NA; j_gene: TRBJ2-7; CDR3nt: TGTGCCAGCAGCCAAGGGTCAGGGAACTACGAGCAGTACTTC; CDR3aa: CASSQGSGNYEQYF
v_gene: TRBV12-3/TRBV12-4; len: 14; abundance: NA; d_gene: TRBD2; j_gene: TRBJ2-3; CDR3nt: TGTGCCAGCAGACGGGACTACACTACAGATACGCAGTATTTT; CDR3aa: CASRRDYTTDTQYF
v_gene: TRBV27; len: 13; abundance: NA; d_gene: NA; j_gene: TRBJ1-5; CDR3nt: TGTGCCAGCAGTTTACAGGGTTGGCAGCCCCAGCATTTT; CDR3aa: CASSLQGWQPQHF
v_gene: TRBV6-1; len: 15; abundance: NA; d_gene: NA; j_gene: TRBJ2-1; CDR3nt: TGTGCCAGCAGTGAGGGCAGGCGTCCCTACAATGAGCAGTTCTTC; CDR3aa: CASSEGRRPYNEQFF
v_gene: TRBV20-1; len: 16; abundance: NA; d_gene: TRBD2; j_gene: TRBJ2-1; CDR3nt: TGCAGTGCTAGAGATCTCGTAGCGGGAGGCGAGGTTTTCCAGTTCTTC; CDR3aa: CSARDLVAGGEVFQFF
v_gene: TRBV3-1; len: 15; abundance: medium-sized; d_gene: NA; j_gene: TRBJ1-5; CDR3nt: TGTGCCAGCAGCTCTGGGCCGGGGCTCAATCAGCCCCAGCATTTT; CDR3aa: CASSSGPGLNQPQHF
v_gene: TRBV5-1; len: 16; abundance: NA; d_gene: TRBD2; j_gene: TRBJ2-1; CDR3nt: TGCGCCAGCAGCTTGGAGGCTAGCGGGAGAATCGATGAGCAGTTCTTC; CDR3aa: CASSLEASGRIDEQFF
v_gene: TRBV12-3/TRBV12-4; len: 15; abundance: few; d_gene: NA; j_gene: TRBJ2-7; CDR3nt: TGTGCCAGCAGTCCGAGAACCGGGACCCCCAGGGGGCAGTACTTC; CDR3aa: CASSPRTGTPRGQYF
v_gene: TRBV7-2; len: 14; abundance: few; d_gene: TRBD1; j_gene: TRBJ2-7; CDR3nt: TGTGCCAGCAGCTCAAGGACAGGGGCCTACGAGCAGTACTTC; CDR3aa: CASSSRTGAYEQYF
v_gene: TRBV6-1; len: 15; abundance: NA; d_gene: TRBD2; j_gene: TRBJ2-7; CDR3nt: TGTGCCAGCAGTGGCACTAGCGGGGGCCCCTACGAGCAGTACTTC; CDR3aa: CASSGTSGGPYEQYF